The table lists the clone carrying this T cell receptor beta chain with a count of one. Its specificity is not known. The sample is drawn from a study of blood T cells in healthy people across ages. Regarding the study as a whole: Older age coincided with a roughly linear decline in TCR beta diversity per million T cells. A strong correlation between TCR beta diversity and naive T cell percentage was seen.

Sample-barcoded 5' priming and a J-beta primer mix drove a second PCR of roughly 6 to 12 cycles. TCRdb re-called the 5' RACE reads through MiXCR, storing one row per CDR3 protein. The sample has 2 million or so distinct CDR3 sequences, about 50% seen once; the top ten hold around 2.1%. Germline V gives CDR1 SQVTM, CDR2 ANQGSEA. The ends lost 3 bases at V and 9 bases at J; junction bases unmatched: 10. The length of the CDR3 is 16 residues. The chain has TRBV29-1 and TRBJ2-1; 14 bases align to TRBD2. This receptor was identified in a woman in her forties in good health. Specimen: blood. The DNA for the CDR3 is TGCAGCGTTGACCAAGAAGGGACTAGCGGGGGAGGTGAGCAGTTCTTC. It yields the protein CSVDQEGTSGGGEQFF.